The 7 T cell receptor beta chains below were found in one sample sequenced in a study of tumour-infiltrating T cells in Burkitt lymphoma (dated by TCRdb to about 2020). Library generation was performed with the immunoSEQ multiplex PCR assay. The table comes from immuneACCESS by way of TCRdb, which keeps in-frame sequences with V and J called. Part of the clones is missing from these tables; in studies checked, under half for an unresolved V gene and the rest for unknown reasons. The sample table contains fewer than 2,000 clones; only one count was recorded for 18% of them. The ten largest clonotypes hold roughly an eighth of the sample. The sample comprised tumor tissue. The receptors shown here come from a human donor with diffuse large B-cell lymphoma.

V usage is TRBV29-1 and J usage is TRBJ2-7; D is uncertain. CDR3 length: 11 residues. Between the trimmed V and J ends, which lost 4 bases and 0 bases, there was a span of 4 bases. Looked up from germline, CDR1 is SQVTM and CDR2 is ANQGSEA. The CDR3 DNA follows: TGCAGCGTTGTGGGCTCCTACGAGCAGTACTTC. Amino acid sequence: CSVVGSYEQYF.

The chain links TRBV14 to TRBJ2-2, with D perhaps TRBD2 (5 bases). Germline lookup yields CDR1 SGHDN and CDR2 FVKESK. V was cut by 0 bases and J by 4 bases, with 12 bases left in between. This CDR3 contains 16 residues. CDR3 bases: TGTGCCAGCAGCCAAGACCGGGGTAGTCTCACCGGGGAGCTGTTTTTT. This encodes CASSQDRGSLTGELFF.

The J gene is TRBJ2-5, the V gene TRBV4-2, with a weak D call TRBD2 (6 bases). This CDR3 has 12 residues. CDR1 and CDR2 from the germline V gene are LGHNA and YNFKEQ. Trimming cost V 5 bases and J 5 bases, with 9 bases left between them. The CDR3 loop is CASSGGTETQYF. For the CDR3, the DNA is TGTGCCAGCAGCGGGGGGACGGAGACCCAGTACTTC.

The chain joins TRBV7-9 to TRBJ2-1; D ambiguous. The CDR3 totals 12 residues. The germline V and J ends were trimmed by 5 bases and 9 bases, with 11 bases remaining between them. Germline CDR1 is SEHNR and CDR2 is FQNEAQ (reference sequence). The CDR3 region is CASSDLSGEQFF. CDR3 coding DNA: TGTGCCAGCAGCGACTTATCCGGTGAGCAGTTCTTC.

The CDR3 bases are TGCGCCAGCAGCTTGGTTTCACTCTACAATGAGCAGTTCTTC. Its translation: CASSLVSLYNEQFF. This chain connects TRBV5-1 to TRBJ2-1; D gene ambiguous. The CDR3 contains 14 residues. V was pared by 0 bases and J by 3 bases, with 7 bases between. In germline, CDR1 is SGHRS, CDR2 YFSETQ.

The chain is built from TRBV19 and TRBJ1-5, with D possibly matching TRBD1 (5 bases). V was shortened by 3 bases and J by 7 bases, with 13 bases between the two germline ends. Germline CDR1 reads LNHDA; CDR2 reads SQIVND (reference sequence). CDR3 size: 14 residues. CDR3 sequence: CASSMGGGGQPQHF. In nucleotides, the CDR3 is TGTGCCAGTAGTATGGGCGGGGGGGGACAGCCCCAGCATTTT.

This clone has a handful of counts. The chain couples TRBV13 to TRBJ2-2; 9 bases match TRBD1. The V gene's germline CDR1 is PRHDT and CDR2 FYEKMQ (reference sequence). The CDR3 spans 17 residues. Trimming took 5 bases from V and 1 from J; bases not matched to a gene: 8. Here the CDR3 reads CASSLEPGQGNTGELFF. CDR3 DNA sequence: TGTGCCAGCAGCCTAGAGCCGGGACAGGGGAACACCGGGGAGCTGTTTTTT. Using reference TRBV13 and TRBJ2-2 for the parts outside the CDR3, the full variable domain is AAGVIQSPRHLIKEKRETATLKCYPIPRHDTVYWYQQGPGQDPQFLISFYEKMQSDKGSIPDRFSAQQFSDYHSELNMSSLELGDSALYFCASSLEPGQGNTGELFFGEGSRLTVL.